The 6 T cell receptor beta chains reported below all come from one sample, sequenced in a study of cytomegalovirus exposure and HLA in healthy donors. Sequencing was performed with immunoSEQ multiplex PCR; in TCRdb, only in-frame clones are kept and a portion is missing. The repertoire holds 200,000 to 250,000 clones, with around nine tenths as singletons. Sequenced sample: PBMCs. The receptor set was obtained from a young woman in good health and CMV-seronegative.

This clone has a handful of counts. V usage is TRBV16 and J usage is TRBJ1-2, with a possible D match to TRBD1 (6 bases). V was pared by 4 bases and J by 14 bases, with 17 bases between. Germline V gene sequence: CDR1 KGHSY, CDR2 FQNENV. This CDR3 is built from 12 residues. The CDR3 sequence: CASSPIRQVGTF. The CDR3 bases are TGTGCCAGCAGCCCCATCCGACAGGTGGGAACCTTC.

This chain uses TRBV6-4 with TRBJ2-3; 7 nucleotides align to TRBD1. The CDR3 covers 16 residues. Trimming cost V 7 bases and J 1 base; bases outside gene matches: 11. The germline V gene has CDR1 MRHNA and CDR2 SNTAGT. The CDR3 region is CASNPGEGGGTDTQYF. The CDR3 DNA reads as TGTGCCAGCAATCCCGGGGAAGGGGGCGGCACAGATACGCAGTATTTT.

Notes on this clone: Other DNA sequences from this sample encode an identical CDR3 as well. The chain has TRBV30 and TRBJ1-2; no firm D call. The CDR3 sequence is 13 residues long. The germline V gene encodes CDR1 GTSNPN and CDR2 SVGIG (reference sequence). Trimming removed 2 bases at V and 2 bases at J, with 9 bases between. This chain's CDR3 is CAWSRTGNYGYTF. DNA for the CDR3: TGTGCCTGGAGTCGAACGGGGAACTATGGCTACACCTTC.

The chain couples TRBV5-1 to TRBJ1-2; 7 bases agree with TRBD1. The ends lost 3 bases at V and 8 bases at J; junction bases unmatched: 4. This CDR3 is built from 12 residues. In germline, CDR1 is SGHRS, CDR2 YFSETQ. CDR3 nucleotides: TGCGCCAGCAGCTCTACAGGGGTCGGCTACACCTTC. Residues: CASSSTGVGYTF.

The V call is TRBV19, the J call TRBJ2-7, with D perhaps matching TRBD1 (6 bases). CDR1 is LNHDA and CDR2 is SQIVND in the germline V gene (reference sequence). This CDR3 is built from 14 residues. V shed 7 bases and J shed 2 bases, with 15 bases lying between them. DNA of the CDR3: TGTGCCAGTACCGAAACAGGGTCCACCTACGAGCAGTACTTC. Amino acid sequence: CASTETGSTYEQYF.

This clone was seen once. J is TRBJ2-2 and V is TRBV25-1, with 10 nucleotides matching TRBD2. With 8 bases clipped from V and 7 bases from J, the junction kept 7 bases outside the gene matches. This CDR3 has 14 residues. Germline-derived CDR1 and CDR2 are MGHDK and SYGVNS. This chain's CDR3 is CASALAGEGGELFF. The DNA of the CDR3 is TGTGCCAGCGCCCTAGCGGGAGAGGGCGGGGAGCTGTTTTTT.